This TCR beta chain was found in a study of shared clonotypes between healthy human individuals. Study observations and caveats: Collection of samples was limited to blood; tissue repertoires likely differ.

Healthy HIV-negative adults with no recent acute infections or vaccinations were recruited as donors. Method: immunoSEQ multiplex PCR; TCRdb's copy keeps in-frame clones and lacks some. The data hold approximately 470,000 clones, with over 75% observed a single time. CDR1 and CDR2 from the germline V gene are MDHEN and SYDVKM. The CDR3 totals 12 residues. Trimming cost V 3 bases and J 4 bases, with 4 bases left between them. Comment on this clone: Its antigen is undetermined. The same CDR3 also results from other DNA sequences found in this sample.

This sequence originates from a middle-aged woman in good health. Some clones in this sample may be carry-over from other donors' samples. The sample consisted of PBMCs. This sequence joins TRBV28 and TRBJ1-3; D unresolved. The CDR3 DNA reads TGTGCCAGCAGTTTCCTGGGAAACACCATATATTTT. Its protein product is CASSFLGNTIYF.